Shown below are 4 T cell receptor beta chains from a single sample sequenced in a study of T cells in Graves' hyperthyroidism and ophthalmopathy (dated by TCRdb to about 2019). The library was obtained by multiplex PCR. Instrument used: Illumina HiSeq 2000. Amplification of TCR beta CDR3 regions was carried out from RNA transcripts. The first round of RT-PCR for the TCR CDR3 was performed with the HTBI primer set and the Qiagen OneStep RT-PCR kit. TCRdb applied fastp at Q25 and MiXCR to the public reads, then kept only in-frame beta chains. Each CDR3 protein appears once, grouped with its most common genes and DNA. The sample records a few hundred thousand distinct CDR3 sequences, around 16% of which are singletons. The ten largest clones represent 25% to 30% of the sample. Sequenced: blood. Every receptor here comes from a woman younger than 45 with Graves' ophthalmopathy.

Remarks on this clonotype: A single base separates this from a much larger clone, so it may be a read error. The rearrangement links TRBV7-2 to TRBJ2-1, with 10 bases identical to TRBD2. Germline V lookup: CDR1 SGHTA, CDR2 FQGNSA. This CDR3 has 18 residues. With 1 base clipped from V and 7 bases from J, the junction kept 13 bases outside the gene matches. The CDR3 nucleotides read TGTACCAGCAGCTTAGGTCAGGGACTAGCGATTAGCTTGAATGAGCAGTTCTTC. Residues: CTSSLGQGLAISLNEQFF.

Only a few counts were recorded for this clonotype. The chain uses TRBV11-2 and TRBJ1-2, with 7 bases aligning to TRBD1. V shed 8 bases and J 1 base; nucleotides not matched to a gene: 7. Per germline, CDR1 SGHAT and CDR2 FQNNGV. The CDR3 totals 14 residues. The CDR3 reads CASSDRPINYGYTF. DNA for the CDR3: TGTGCCAGCTCGGACAGGCCAATTAACTATGGCTACACCTTC.

The chain carries TRBV6-1 and TRBJ2-3; 14 bases are a match to TRBD2. CDR1 is MNHNS and CDR2 is SASEGT in the germline V gene. The CDR3 is 17 amino acids. V gave up 5 bases and J gave up 7 bases; unmatched junction bases: 11. The CDR3 DNA follows: TGTGCCAGCAGTCGAGGGACTAGCGGGAGTCAAGGGTATACGCAGTATTTT. The encoded protein is CASSRGTSGSQGYTQYF.

This clonotype occurred many times. V is TRBV11-2 and J is TRBJ2-3; D may match TRBD1 or TRBD2 (5 bases each). Germline lookup yields CDR1 SGHAT and CDR2 FQNNGV. The CDR3 extends over 14 amino acids. V was pared by 5 bases and J by 2 bases, with 11 bases between. In DNA form, the CDR3 reads TGTGCCAGCAGCCGGGACCGTGACACAGATACGCAGTATTTT. This encodes CASSRDRDTDTQYF.